Shown below are 25 T cell receptor beta chains from a single sample sequenced in a study of tumor-infiltrating lymphocytes in primary liver carcinoma. The source of the blood RNA was unsorted whole blood, and germline DNA was extracted as well. Starting material of about 480 ng total RNA yielded TCR beta cDNA via a constant-region primer. What produced the TCR beta libraries was three nested multiplex PCR rounds using slightly modified ARM-PCR. PCR rounds one and two used TRBV1-TRBV30 forward primers with a C-beta reverse primer for roughly 9 cycles each. TCRdb itself ran the multiplex PCR reads through MiXCR, one entry per CDR3 protein. The sample lists about 310,000 distinct CDR3 sequences; around 50% were seen once. Sequencing input: peripheral blood. These receptors all stem from a woman aged 25 to 39 with primary liver carcinoma and hepatitis B virus infection.

J is TRBJ2-6 and V is TRBV12-3 or TRBV12-4; no reliable D call. V lost 3 bases to trimming and J lost 2 bases, with 5 bases between them. The CDR3 loop spans 14 amino acids. The CDR3 nucleotides read TGTGCCAGCAGTTTCGAGACTGGGGCCAACGTCCTGACTTTC. It yields the protein CASSFETGANVLTF.

The V gene is TRBV7-9, the J gene TRBJ2-2, with D tentatively TRBD1 (5 bases). The CDR3 is 14 residues long. Germline CDR1 and CDR2: SEHNR and FQNEAQ (reference sequence). V lost 7 bases, J lost 1 base, and 10 bases lay in between. The CDR3 nucleotides read TGTGCCAGCAACTCAGACAGGAACACCGGGGAGCTGTTTTTT. Amino acid sequence: CASNSDRNTGELFF.

A remark on this clonotype: A much larger clonotype is one base distant, so this may be a read error. V is TRBV6-5 and J is TRBJ2-7, with TRBD1 as a possible D gene (6 bases). The CDR3 is made up of 16 amino acids. The V gene lost 5 bases and the J gene lost 8 bases, with 25 bases spanning the gap. Germline-derived CDR1 and CDR2 are MNHEY and SVGAGI. As DNA, the CDR3 is TGTGCCAGCAGTCTCGGGCAGGTTAAGGTCGGGGACAAGCAGTACTTC. Residues: CASSLGQVKVGDKQYF.

CDR3 sequence: CASSPRTGGDADTQYF. As DNA, the CDR3 is TGTGCCAGCAGCCCCCGGACAGGGGGCGATGCAGATACGCAGTATTTT. This chain connects TRBV7-9 to TRBJ2-3; 11 bases map to TRBD1. Germline loops: CDR1 SEHNR, CDR2 FQNEAQ (reference sequence). Losses at the gene ends were 5 bases for V and 4 bases for J; bases not matched to a gene: 8. CDR3 size: 16 residues.

The chain employs TRBV12-3 or TRBV12-4 and TRBJ1-5; 7 nucleotides line up with TRBD1. The J segment lost 4 bases and the V segment lost 6 bases, leaving 6 bases of the junction unmatched. The CDR3 extends over 14 amino acids. The CDR3 DNA follows: TGTGCCAGCAGGCCGGGACAGAGGAATCAGCCCCAGCATTTT. This sequence encodes CASRPGQRNQPQHF.

The chain recombines TRBV4-1 with TRBJ2-7, with TRBD2 as a possible D gene (6 bases). The CDR3 is 16 residues long. Trimming removed 3 bases at V and 2 bases at J, with 17 bases between. Germline-derived CDR1 and CDR2 are MGHRA and YSYEKL. CDR3 DNA: TGCGCCAGCAGCCAGTGGATCCGGGACTTAGCCTACGAGCAGTACTTC. It yields the protein CASSQWIRDLAYEQYF.

The V gene is TRBV6-5, the J gene TRBJ2-7, with D tentatively TRBD1 (5 bases). The germline V and J ends were trimmed by 10 bases and 6 bases, with 13 bases remaining between them. The CDR3 is made up of 11 amino acids. Germline V gene lookup returns CDR1 MNHEY and CDR2 SVGAGI. The CDR3: CATGHGSEQYF. As DNA, the CDR3 is TGTGCCACCGGACATGGTAGCGAGCAGTACTTC.

With regard to this clonotype: A much bigger clone sits one base away, suggesting this may be a read error. The rearrangement uses TRBV6-2 or TRBV6-3 and TRBJ2-1; possibly TRBD2 for D (10 bases). The CDR3 is made up of 22 amino acids. Germline CDR1 MNHEY, CDR2 SVGEGT. The V end lost 6 bases, the J end lost 10 bases, and 43 bases lay between the germline ends. CDR3 coding DNA: TGTGCCAGCAGACCCCCCCCGGGACAGGGAACCAGTCTTAGCGGGGGGATTTACGAGCAGTTCTTC. Translation gives CASRPPPGQGTSLSGGIYEQFF.

The V call is TRBV5-4, the J call TRBJ2-1, with 7 bases matching TRBD1. The V gene's germline CDR1 is SGHNT and CDR2 YYREEE (reference sequence). The J segment lost 9 bases and the V segment lost 4 bases, leaving 16 bases of the junction unmatched. This CDR3 is built from 16 residues. DNA of the CDR3: TGTGCCAGCAGCCGGGGCATGACGGGACCAGGGGGTGAGCAGTTCTTC. This encodes CASSRGMTGPGGEQFF.

In the case of this clonotype: This may be a read error: a much more frequent sequence differs by one nucleotide. Because the CDR3 is missing its conserved closing phenylalanine or tryptophan, this is likely a read error. The rearrangement uses TRBV29-1 and TRBJ2-1; D is perhaps TRBD1 (6 bases). In germline, CDR1 is SQVTM, CDR2 ANQGSEA. Trimming shortened V by 1 base and J by 1 base, and 17 bases separated the two germline ends. The CDR3 sequence is 17 residues long. The CDR3 reads CSVEGSWGLGSYNEQFL. The CDR3, as DNA: TGCAGCGTTGAAGGCTCCTGGGGGCTGGGATCCTACAATGAGCAGTTCCTC.

Note on this clonotype: A junction end diverges from the germline sequence, so it may reflect a read error. The V gene is TRBV11-3, the J gene TRBJ1-1; 8 positions match TRBD1. Germline CDR1 reads SGHNT; CDR2 reads YENEEA. This CDR3 has 13 amino acids. In nucleotides, the CDR3 is TGTACCAGCAGCTTAGCAGGGGGCACTGAGGCTTTCTTT. It specifies CTSSLAGGTEAFF.

This clonotype was picked up a small number of times. The chain carries TRBV12-3 or TRBV12-4 and TRBJ2-2, with D perhaps TRBD2 (6 bases). The CDR3 is 16 amino acids. Trimming cost V 3 bases and J 1 base, with 12 bases left between them. The CDR3 loop reads CASSFGRGQNTGELFF. The DNA of the CDR3 is TGTGCCAGCAGTTTCGGGCGGGGCCAGAACACCGGGGAGCTGTTTTTT.

Worth noting for this clonotype: Without the conserved terminal phenylalanine or tryptophan, this CDR3 likely stems from a read error. This chain joins TRBV29-1 and TRBJ2-1; a possible D gene is TRBD1 (6 bases). Trimming removed 4 bases from V and 7 bases from J, with 20 bases in between. Per the germline V gene, CDR1 is SQVTM and CDR2 is ANQGSEA. The length of the CDR3 is 15 residues. DNA of the CDR3: TGCAGCGTTGGGCGTAAGACAGGTATCGGAAATGAGCAGTTCTTA. Translating gives CSVGRKTGIGNEQFL.

With respect to this clonotype: A much larger clonotype is one base distant, so this may be a read error. The chain couples TRBV6-1 to TRBJ1-6; 7 bases align to TRBD1. After removal of 4 bases from V and 8 bases from J, the junction contained 2 bases not matched to a gene. Germline assignment: CDR1 MNHNS and CDR2 SASEGT. This CDR3 region has 13 residues. DNA of the CDR3: TGTGCCAGCAGTGGAGACAGGGATTCACCCCTCCACTTT. Translating gives CASSGDRDSPLHF.

As concerns this clonotype: One end of the junction does not line up with germline, which may come from a read error. The rearrangement joins TRBV4-3 to TRBJ2-3, with TRBD1 as a possible D gene (6 bases). The CDR3 is 15 residues long. The germline CDR1 and CDR2 sequences are LGHNA and YSLEER. The CDR3 protein is CASSLQGRDTDTRYF. CDR3 coding DNA: TGCGCCAGCAGCCTACAGGGAAGGGACACAGATACGCGGTATTTT.

This clonotype came up many times. This chain uses TRBV11-1 with TRBJ2-1; 16 nucleotides align to TRBD2. Germline assignment: CDR1 SGHAT and CDR2 FQDESV (reference sequence). Losses at the gene ends were 5 bases for V and 10 bases for J; bases not matched to a gene: 2. This CDR3 is built from 14 residues. Here the CDR3 reads CASSGTSGRVEQFF. CDR3 coding DNA: TGTGCCAGCAGCGGGACTAGCGGGAGGGTAGAGCAGTTCTTC.

V and J are TRBV30 and TRBJ2-2; D is possibly TRBD2 (6 bases). With 3 bases removed from V and 4 bases from J, the gap between germline ends came to 12 bases. Germline CDR1 reads GTSNPN; CDR2 reads SVGIG (reference sequence). The CDR3 loop spans 14 amino acids. CDR3 DNA sequence: TGTGCCTGGAGAGGTCAGGAGGGCACCGGGGAGCTGTTTTTT. Its protein product is CAWRGQEGTGELFF.

Concerning this clonotype: A read error may be the cause here, since a much bigger clone is one base away. CDR3 amino acids: CASSEASRKTEAFF. The DNA of the CDR3 is TGTGCCAGCAGTGAAGCGTCACGAAAAACTGAAGCTTTCTTT. The chain combines TRBV6-1 with TRBJ1-1; D gene ambiguous. The CDR3 loop spans 14 amino acids. The germline V gene has CDR1 MNHNS and CDR2 SASEGT. Between the trimmed V and J ends, which lost 0 bases and 5 bases, there was a span of 10 bases.

As for this clonotype: An end of the junction does not agree with germline; a read error may underlie this. The V call is TRBV6-1, the J call TRBJ2-2; no definite D call. This CDR3 contains 16 residues. Germline V CDR1 and CDR2: MNHNS, SASEGT. CDR3 sequence: CASSEARHWYTRELFF. The CDR3 nucleotides are TGTGCCAGCAGTGAAGCGCGACACTGGTACACCCGGGAGCTGTTTTTT.

As concerns this clonotype: Germline is not matched at one junction end, which may reflect a read error. The chain uses TRBV29-1 and TRBJ2-7, with 7 bases matching TRBD1. In germline, CDR1 is SQVTM, CDR2 ANQGSEA. The CDR3 consists of 16 residues. The CDR3: CSVKGALGVRTHEQYF. The CDR3 coding sequence is TGTAGCGTTAAGGGGGCGCTCGGCGTGAGGACCCACGAGCAGTACTTC.

The chain has TRBV28 and TRBJ2-1, with D maybe TRBD1 (5 bases). The V end was cut by 5 bases, the J end by 8 bases, with 13 bases between. CDR3 length: 13 residues. Germline CDR1 and CDR2: MDHEN and SYDVKM. This chain's CDR3 is CASSPSGNYEQFF. CDR3 DNA sequence: TGTGCCAGCAGTCCCTCAGGGAACTATGAGCAGTTCTTC.

The genes are TRBV9 and TRBJ2-3; tentative D call: TRBD2 (6 bases). Germline V gene lookup returns CDR1 SGDLS and CDR2 YYNGEE. The germline V and J ends were trimmed by 0 bases and 5 bases, with 16 bases remaining between them. The CDR3 runs 16 residues. DNA for the CDR3: TGTGCCAGCAGCGTAGGGGTAGCGGTAATGGGAGATACGCAGTATTTT. Its translation is CASSVGVAVMGDTQYF.

Only one count was recorded for this clonotype. V gene TRBV30 combines with J gene TRBJ1-4, with D uncertain. V lost 7 bases, J lost 3 bases, and 12 bases lay in between. The length of the CDR3 is 13 residues. Germline V gene sequence: CDR1 GTSNPN, CDR2 SVGIG (reference sequence). The CDR3 loop is CASRQTANEKLFF. The DNA for the CDR3 is TGTGCCTCCAGACAAACGGCTAATGAAAAACTGTTTTTT.

This chain links TRBV30 with TRBJ2-7; D may be TRBD2 (5 bases). CDR3 length equals 14 residues. Trimming cost V 0 bases and J 4 bases, with 13 bases left between them. The germline CDR1 and CDR2 sequences are GTSNPN and SVGIG (reference sequence). CDR3 nucleotide sequence: TGTGCCTGGAGTGTACACTACGGGATATACGAGCAGTACTTC. This gives the protein CAWSVHYGIYEQYF.

A note on this clonotype: The junction does not match germline at one end; this may be a read error. In nucleotides, the CDR3 is TGTGCCAGCAATGAACTCGGCCAGATAGCCAAAAACATTCAGTACTTC. This translates into CASNELGQIAKNIQYF. V usage is TRBV6-1 and J usage is TRBJ2-4; D unresolved. Germline-derived CDR1 and CDR2 are MNHNS and SASEGT. There are 16 residues in the CDR3.